These T cell receptor beta chains were read from a single sample in a study of T cell repertoires in aging, cancer and after chemotherapy. TCRdb reanalysed the multiplex PCR reads using MiXCR and keeps one entry per CDR3 protein. The top ten clones hold around 9.7% of a sample with 6,000 or so distinct CDR3 sequences, roughly a quarter of them seen once. What was sequenced was blood. The receptors stem from a human donor in good health. Each CDR3 is given with its conserved first and last residue. A D gene is named only where the DNA matches it firmly. Only part of the rows carry a size: once, few, many, or a class if the clone is expanded.

clone_size: -
d_call: -
v_call: TRBV6-1
j_call: TRBJ2-1
cdr3_length: 14
cdr3_aa: CAIRGLGGMNEQFF
cdr3_nt: TGTGCCATCAGAGGACTTGGCGGGATGAATGAGCAGTTCTTC

clone_size: medium-sized
d_call: -
v_call: TRBV10-3
j_call: TRBJ1-5
cdr3_length: 13
cdr3_aa: CASGPGSNQPQHF
cdr3_nt: TGTGCGAGCGGGCCTGGGAGCAATCAGCCCCAGCATTTT

clone_size: few
d_call: TRBD2
v_call: TRBV6-1
j_call: TRBJ2-3
cdr3_length: 15
cdr3_aa: CASSGGGSSTDTQYF
cdr3_nt: TGTGCCAGCAGCGGAGGCGGGAGTTCCACAGATACGCAGTATTTT

clone_size: medium-sized
d_call: TRBD1
v_call: TRBV30
j_call: TRBJ2-7
cdr3_length: 14
cdr3_aa: CAWSTGTEHYEQYF
cdr3_nt: TGTGCCTGGAGTACGGGGACAGAACACTACGAGCAGTACTTC

clone_size: -
d_call: -
v_call: TRBV2
j_call: TRBJ1-5
cdr3_length: 14
cdr3_aa: CASSRDSLNQPQHF
cdr3_nt: TGTGCCAGCAGTCGAGACAGTCTCAATCAGCCCCAGCATTTT

clone_size: medium-sized
d_call: TRBD1
v_call: TRBV19
j_call: TRBJ1-2
cdr3_length: 13
cdr3_aa: CASSIDRANGYTF
cdr3_nt: TGTGCCAGTAGTATCGACAGGGCGAATGGCTACACCTTC

clone_size: -
d_call: -
v_call: TRBV24-1
j_call: TRBJ2-3
cdr3_length: 14
cdr3_aa: CATSDTDNTDTQYF
cdr3_nt: TGTGCCACCAGTGATACGGATAACACAGATACGCAGTATTTT

clone_size: few
d_call: -
v_call: TRBV5-1
j_call: TRBJ2-4
cdr3_length: 15
cdr3_aa: CASSLGGLAKNIQYF
cdr3_nt: TGCGCCAGCAGCTTGGGCGGCTTAGCCAAAAACATTCAGTACTTC

clone_size: -
d_call: TRBD1
v_call: TRBV6-2/TRBV6-3
j_call: TRBJ2-4
cdr3_length: 16
cdr3_aa: CASSYSGDSHRNIQYF
cdr3_nt: TGTGCCAGCAGTTACTCCGGGGACAGTCACCGAAACATTCAGTACTTC

clone_size: -
d_call: TRBD1
v_call: TRBV20-1
j_call: TRBJ2-3
cdr3_length: 16
cdr3_aa: CSARGPTGVSTDTQYF
cdr3_nt: TGCAGTGCTAGAGGCCCGACAGGGGTCTCCACAGATACGCAGTATTTT

clone_size: medium-sized
d_call: -
v_call: TRBV18
j_call: TRBJ1-2
cdr3_length: 15
cdr3_aa: CASSPLFRDKTNYTF
cdr3_nt: TGTGCCAGCTCACCACTCTTCCGGGACAAAACCAACTACACCTTC

clone_size: medium-sized
d_call: -
v_call: TRBV5-6
j_call: TRBJ1-2
cdr3_length: 15
cdr3_aa: CASSLMRQIYYGYTF
cdr3_nt: TGTGCCAGCAGCTTGATGAGACAAATTTACTATGGCTACACCTTC

clone_size: many
d_call: TRBD2
v_call: TRBV5-1
j_call: TRBJ2-7
cdr3_length: 16
cdr3_aa: CASSPQTSGGPSEQYF
cdr3_nt: TGCGCCAGCAGCCCCCAGACTAGCGGGGGGCCGAGCGAGCAGTACTTC

clone_size: medium-sized
d_call: -
v_call: TRBV27
j_call: TRBJ1-2
cdr3_length: 14
cdr3_aa: CASSLSGHADGYTF
cdr3_nt: TGTGCCAGCAGTTTATCGGGACACGCGGATGGCTACACCTTC

clone_size: medium-sized
d_call: TRBD1
v_call: TRBV7-9
j_call: TRBJ1-1
cdr3_length: 14
cdr3_aa: CASSPQQGSTEAFF
cdr3_nt: TGTGCCAGCAGCCCCCAACAGGGGTCTACTGAAGCTTTCTTT

clone_size: few
d_call: -
v_call: TRBV28
j_call: TRBJ1-2
cdr3_length: 14
cdr3_aa: CASTKGGGRYGYTF
cdr3_nt: TGTGCCAGCACTAAGGGGGGGGGGCGTTATGGCTACACCTTC

clone_size: medium-sized
d_call: -
v_call: TRBV20-1
j_call: TRBJ1-2
cdr3_length: 12
cdr3_aa: CSARDGVYGYTF
cdr3_nt: TGCAGTGCTAGAGATGGGGTCTATGGCTACACCTTC

clone_size: few
d_call: -
v_call: TRBV12-3/TRBV12-4
j_call: TRBJ2-3
cdr3_length: 15
cdr3_aa: CASSSREARTDTQYF
cdr3_nt: TGTGCCAGCAGTTCGAGAGAGGCCCGCACAGATACGCAGTATTTT

clone_size: medium-sized
d_call: -
v_call: TRBV20-1
j_call: TRBJ1-4
cdr3_length: 11
cdr3_aa: CSAPGDEKLFF
cdr3_nt: TGCAGTGCTCCGGGTGACGAAAAACTGTTTTTT

clone_size: once
d_call: -
v_call: TRBV5-6
j_call: TRBJ1-6
cdr3_length: 15
cdr3_aa: CASSLFTGVASPLHF
cdr3_nt: TGTGCCAGCAGCTTGTTCACGGGAGTAGCTTCACCCCTCCACTTT

clone_size: medium-sized
d_call: TRBD1
v_call: TRBV20-1
j_call: TRBJ1-5
cdr3_length: 14
cdr3_aa: CSARSTGSNQPQHF
cdr3_nt: TGCAGTGCTAGATCGACAGGGTCCAATCAGCCCCAGCATTTT

clone_size: -
d_call: -
v_call: TRBV2
j_call: TRBJ1-4
cdr3_length: 15
cdr3_aa: CASSELEGPYEKLFF
cdr3_nt: TGTGCCAGCAGTGAGTTGGAGGGCCCCTACGAAAAACTGTTTTTT

clone_size: medium-sized
d_call: TRBD1
v_call: TRBV10-3
j_call: TRBJ2-1
cdr3_length: 16
cdr3_aa: CAISESTGPSYNEQFF
cdr3_nt: TGTGCCATCAGTGAGTCGACAGGGCCCTCCTACAATGAGCAGTTCTTC

clone_size: medium-sized
d_call: -
v_call: TRBV6-2/TRBV6-3
j_call: TRBJ2-3
cdr3_length: 12
cdr3_aa: CASRPASDTQYF
cdr3_nt: TGTGCCAGCAGGCCCGCGTCAGATACGCAGTATTTT

clone_size: medium-sized
d_call: TRBD1
v_call: TRBV12-3/TRBV12-4
j_call: TRBJ1-2
cdr3_length: 15
cdr3_aa: CASRGGTGAGYGYTF
cdr3_nt: TGTGCCAGCAGGGGGGGGACAGGGGCGGGCTATGGCTACACCTTC

clone_size: medium-sized
d_call: -
v_call: TRBV6-5
j_call: TRBJ1-3
cdr3_length: 11
cdr3_aa: CASSYRQAIYF
cdr3_nt: TGTGCCAGCAGTTACCGCCAGGCCATATATTTT

clone_size: -
d_call: TRBD1
v_call: TRBV20-1
j_call: TRBJ2-5
cdr3_length: 15
cdr3_aa: CSAREEGAQKQTQYF
cdr3_nt: TGCAGTGCTAGAGAAGAGGGGGCTCAGAAACAGACCCAGTACTTC

clone_size: medium-sized
d_call: -
v_call: TRBV6-1
j_call: TRBJ1-2
cdr3_length: 14
cdr3_aa: CASSEATGNYGYTF
cdr3_nt: TGTGCCAGCAGTGAAGCTACAGGGAACTATGGCTACACCTTC

clone_size: medium-sized
d_call: -
v_call: TRBV7-9
j_call: TRBJ1-6
cdr3_length: 15
cdr3_aa: CASSSPGRADSPLHF
cdr3_nt: TGTGCCAGCAGCTCCCCTGGCAGGGCAGATTCACCCCTCCACTTT

clone_size: medium-sized
d_call: TRBD1
v_call: TRBV5-6
j_call: TRBJ1-3
cdr3_length: 13
cdr3_aa: CASGAGGGNTIYF
cdr3_nt: TGTGCCAGCGGCGCAGGGGGTGGAAACACCATATATTTT

clone_size: -
d_call: -
v_call: TRBV19
j_call: TRBJ2-1
cdr3_length: 14
cdr3_aa: CASGPGGAYNEQFF
cdr3_nt: TGTGCCAGTGGACCAGGGGGGGCCTACAATGAGCAGTTCTTC

clone_size: few
d_call: -
v_call: TRBV9
j_call: TRBJ1-2
cdr3_length: 16
cdr3_aa: CASSAKPTLYDYGYTF
cdr3_nt: TGTGCCAGCAGCGCCAAACCGACATTGTATGACTATGGCTACACCTTC

clone_size: many
d_call: -
v_call: TRBV18
j_call: TRBJ1-1
cdr3_length: 15
cdr3_aa: CASSPFQGRHTEAFF
cdr3_nt: TGTGCCAGCTCACCATTTCAGGGGCGGCACACTGAAGCTTTCTTT

clone_size: medium-sized
d_call: TRBD1
v_call: TRBV19
j_call: TRBJ2-3
cdr3_length: 14
cdr3_aa: CASSTRQGPDTQYF
cdr3_nt: TGTGCCAGTAGTACACGACAGGGCCCAGATACGCAGTATTTT

clone_size: medium-sized
d_call: TRBD1
v_call: TRBV6-5
j_call: TRBJ1-2
cdr3_length: 15
cdr3_aa: CASSYPGTGVYGYTF
cdr3_nt: TGTGCCAGCAGTTACCCAGGGACAGGGGTCTATGGCTACACCTTC

clone_size: medium-sized
d_call: -
v_call: TRBV6-2/TRBV6-3
j_call: TRBJ2-7
cdr3_length: 12
cdr3_aa: CASWGVSYEQYF
cdr3_nt: TGTGCCTCGTGGGGGGTCTCCTACGAGCAGTACTTC

clone_size: -
d_call: -
v_call: TRBV7-3
j_call: TRBJ2-3
cdr3_length: 14
cdr3_aa: CASSATGRGDTQYF
cdr3_nt: TGTGCCAGCAGCGCAACAGGGCGTGGAGATACGCAGTATTTT

clone_size: medium-sized
d_call: -
v_call: TRBV12-3/TRBV12-4
j_call: TRBJ1-3
cdr3_length: 15
cdr3_aa: CASIIDPEFGNTIYF
cdr3_nt: TGTGCCAGCATTATCGACCCCGAGTTCGGAAACACCATATATTTT

clone_size: -
d_call: -
v_call: TRBV5-1
j_call: TRBJ2-5
cdr3_length: 14
cdr3_aa: CASSSGTGLETQYF
cdr3_nt: TGCGCCAGCAGCTCGGGGACTGGGTTGGAGACCCAGTACTTC

clone_size: -
d_call: -
v_call: TRBV2
j_call: TRBJ1-6
cdr3_length: 16
cdr3_aa: CASSENQAPYNSPLHF
cdr3_nt: TGTGCCAGCAGTGAAAATCAGGCACCCTATAATTCACCCCTCCACTTT

clone_size: medium-sized
d_call: -
v_call: TRBV18
j_call: TRBJ1-2
cdr3_length: 14
cdr3_aa: CASSLAVTVDGYTF
cdr3_nt: TGTGCCAGCTCCCTGGCGGTGACGGTGGACGGCTACACCTTC

clone_size: medium-sized
d_call: -
v_call: TRBV7-2
j_call: TRBJ2-5
cdr3_length: 14
cdr3_aa: CASSPSRGRETQYF
cdr3_nt: TGTGCCAGCAGCCCGTCGCGGGGGCGAGAGACCCAGTACTTC

clone_size: -
d_call: TRBD1
v_call: TRBV9
j_call: TRBJ2-7
cdr3_length: 13
cdr3_aa: CASSPGQVYEQYF
cdr3_nt: TGTGCCAGCAGCCCTGGACAGGTCTACGAGCAGTACTTC

clone_size: medium-sized
d_call: -
v_call: TRBV18
j_call: TRBJ1-4
cdr3_length: 16
cdr3_aa: CASSPTTSGNSEKLFF
cdr3_nt: TGTGCCAGCTCACCGACGACCTCAGGGAATTCCGAAAAACTGTTTTTT

clone_size: few
d_call: TRBD2
v_call: TRBV7-2
j_call: TRBJ2-3
cdr3_length: 17
cdr3_aa: CASSLSPSGTDTDTQYF
cdr3_nt: TGTGCCAGCAGCTTATCCCCTAGCGGCACCGACACAGATACGCAGTATTTT

clone_size: -
d_call: TRBD1
v_call: TRBV4-1
j_call: TRBJ1-5
cdr3_length: 16
cdr3_aa: CASSQTGQGGNQPQHF
cdr3_nt: TGCGCCAGCAGCCAAACGGGACAGGGAGGGAATCAGCCCCAGCATTTT

clone_size: large
d_call: TRBD2
v_call: TRBV29-1
j_call: TRBJ2-7
cdr3_length: 14
cdr3_aa: CSVAGTSGGSEQYF
cdr3_nt: TGCAGCGTGGCCGGGACTAGCGGGGGAAGCGAGCAGTACTTC

clone_size: -
d_call: TRBD1
v_call: TRBV5-4
j_call: TRBJ2-5
cdr3_length: 13
cdr3_aa: CAIDDRGRETQYF
cdr3_nt: TGTGCCATCGATGACAGGGGGAGAGAGACCCAGTACTTC

clone_size: medium-sized
d_call: -
v_call: TRBV6-5
j_call: TRBJ2-7
cdr3_length: 12
cdr3_aa: CASRRDGYEQYF
cdr3_nt: TGTGCCAGCAGACGGGACGGCTACGAGCAGTACTTC

clone_size: few
d_call: -
v_call: TRBV12-3/TRBV12-4
j_call: TRBJ2-5
cdr3_length: 13
cdr3_aa: CASSWTTQETQYF
cdr3_nt: TGTGCCAGCAGTTGGACGACACAAGAGACCCAGTACTTC

clone_size: -
d_call: -
v_call: TRBV18
j_call: TRBJ2-3
cdr3_length: 11
cdr3_aa: CASSPRDTQYF
cdr3_nt: TGTGCCAGCTCACCACGGGATACGCAGTATTTT